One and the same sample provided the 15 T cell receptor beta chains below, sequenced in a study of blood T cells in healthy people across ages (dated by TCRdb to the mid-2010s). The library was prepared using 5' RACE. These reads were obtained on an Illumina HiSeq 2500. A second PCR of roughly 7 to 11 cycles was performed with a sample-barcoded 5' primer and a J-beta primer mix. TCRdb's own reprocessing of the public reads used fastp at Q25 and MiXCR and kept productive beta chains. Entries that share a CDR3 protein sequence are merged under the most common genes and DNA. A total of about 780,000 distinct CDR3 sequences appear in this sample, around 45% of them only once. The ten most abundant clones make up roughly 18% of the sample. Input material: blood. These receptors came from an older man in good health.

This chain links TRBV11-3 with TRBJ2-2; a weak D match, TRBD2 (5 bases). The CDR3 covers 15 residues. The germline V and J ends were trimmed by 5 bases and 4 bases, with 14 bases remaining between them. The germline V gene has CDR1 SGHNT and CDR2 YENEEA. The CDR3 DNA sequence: TGTGCCAGCAGCAGAGGGTATTTCAGCACCGGGGAGCTGTTTTTT. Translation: CASSRGYFSTGELFF.

The CDR3 here is CAISRQGGNTEAFF. CDR3 coding DNA: TGTGCCATCAGCAGACAGGGGGGGAACACTGAAGCTTTCTTT. The chain recombines TRBV10-3 with TRBJ1-1, with TRBD1 matching over 9 bases. The ends lost 6 bases at V and 1 base at J; junction bases unmatched: 3. This CDR3 spans 14 amino acids. CDR1 ENHRY and CDR2 SYGVKD come from the germline V gene.

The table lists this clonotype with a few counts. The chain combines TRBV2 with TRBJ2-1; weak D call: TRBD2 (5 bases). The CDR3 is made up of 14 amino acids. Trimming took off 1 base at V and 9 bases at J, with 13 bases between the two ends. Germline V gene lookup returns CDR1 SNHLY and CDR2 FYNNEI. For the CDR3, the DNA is TGTGCCAGCAGTGAAGACCCTACTAGTGTTGAGCAGTTCTTC. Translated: CASSEDPTSVEQFF.

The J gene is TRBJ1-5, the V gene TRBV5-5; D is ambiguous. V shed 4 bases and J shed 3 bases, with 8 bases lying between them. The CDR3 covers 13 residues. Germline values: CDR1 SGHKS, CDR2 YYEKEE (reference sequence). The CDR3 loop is CASSPSNNQPQHF. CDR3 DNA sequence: TGTGCCAGCAGCCCGTCGAACAATCAGCCCCAGCATTTT. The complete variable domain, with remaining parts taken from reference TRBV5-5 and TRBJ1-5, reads DAGVTQSPTHLIKTRGQQVTLRCSPISGHKSVSWYQQVLGQGPQFIFQYYEKEERGRGNFPDRFSARQFPNYSSELNVNALLLGDSALYLCASSPSNNQPQHFGDGTRLSIL.

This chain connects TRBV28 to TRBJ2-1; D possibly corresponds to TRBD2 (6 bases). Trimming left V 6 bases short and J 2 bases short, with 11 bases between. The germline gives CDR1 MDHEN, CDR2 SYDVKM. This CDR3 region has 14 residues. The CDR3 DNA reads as TGTGCCAGCAGGTCCATAGCGGCCTACAATGAGCAGTTCTTC. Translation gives CASRSIAAYNEQFF. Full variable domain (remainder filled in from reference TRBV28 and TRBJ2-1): DVKVTQSSRYLVKRTGEKVFLECVQDMDHENMFWYRQDPGLGLRLIYFSYDVKMKEKGDIPEGYSVSREKKERFSLILESASTNQTSMYLCASRSIAAYNEQFFGPGTRLTVL.

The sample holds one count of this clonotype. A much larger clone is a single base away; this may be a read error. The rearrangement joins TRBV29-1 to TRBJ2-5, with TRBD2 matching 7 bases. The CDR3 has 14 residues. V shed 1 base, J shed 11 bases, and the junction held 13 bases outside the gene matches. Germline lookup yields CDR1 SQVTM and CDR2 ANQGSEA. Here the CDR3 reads CSVEVPGGIDEQYF. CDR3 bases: TGCAGCGTTGAAGTCCCGGGAGGTATAGATGAGCAGTACTTC.

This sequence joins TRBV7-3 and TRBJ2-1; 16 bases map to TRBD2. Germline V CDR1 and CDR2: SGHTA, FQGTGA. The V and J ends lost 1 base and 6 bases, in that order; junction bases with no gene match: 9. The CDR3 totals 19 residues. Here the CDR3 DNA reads TGTGCCAGCAGCTTAAAGGTCCTCGGGACTAGCGGGAGGGCCAATGAGCAGTTCTTC. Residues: CASSLKVLGTSGRANEQFF.

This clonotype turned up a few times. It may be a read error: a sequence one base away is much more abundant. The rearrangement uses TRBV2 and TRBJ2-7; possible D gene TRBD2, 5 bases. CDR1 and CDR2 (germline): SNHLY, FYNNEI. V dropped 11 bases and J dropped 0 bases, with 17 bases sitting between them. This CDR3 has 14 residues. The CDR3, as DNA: TGTGCCGGCAAGCTCCGGGATTCCTCCTACGAGCAGTACTTC. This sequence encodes CAGKLRDSSYEQYF. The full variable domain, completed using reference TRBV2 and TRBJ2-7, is EPEVTQTPSHQVTQMGQEVILRCVPISNHLYFYWYRQILGQKVEFLVSFYNNEISEKSEIFDDQFSVERPDGSNFTLKIRSTKLEDSAMYFCAGKLRDSSYEQYFGPGTRLTVT.

The DNA of the CDR3 is TGTGCCAGCAGCCAACTGCAGGGAAATGGCTACACCTTC. Translation: CASSQLQGNGYTF. The gene calls are TRBV4-2 and TRBJ1-2; TRBD1 might be the D (5 bases). Per the germline V gene, CDR1 is LGHNA and CDR2 is YNFKEQ. The V and J ends lost 2 bases and 6 bases respectively, with 10 bases between them. The CDR3 spans 13 residues.

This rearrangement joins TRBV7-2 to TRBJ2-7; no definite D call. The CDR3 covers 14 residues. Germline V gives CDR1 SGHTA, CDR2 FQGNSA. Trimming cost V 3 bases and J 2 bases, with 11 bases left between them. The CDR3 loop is CASSFGGLPYEQYF. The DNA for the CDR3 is TGTGCCAGCAGCTTCGGCGGCCTCCCCTACGAGCAGTACTTC.

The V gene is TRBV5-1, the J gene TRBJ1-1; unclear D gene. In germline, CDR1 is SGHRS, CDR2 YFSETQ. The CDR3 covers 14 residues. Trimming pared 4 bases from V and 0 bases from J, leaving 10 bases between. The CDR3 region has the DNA TGCGCCAGCAGCCCGTTGATGTTGAACACTGAAGCTTTCTTT. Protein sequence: CASSPLMLNTEAFF.

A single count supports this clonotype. The CDR3 reads CASSQEITGLKNIQYF. The CDR3 DNA reads as TGCGCCAGCAGCCAAGAGATTACAGGGCTGAAAAACATTCAGTACTTC. This chain connects TRBV4-1 to TRBJ2-4, with a tentative D call TRBD1 (6 bases). The CDR3 runs 16 residues. Germline CDR1 MGHRA, CDR2 YSYEKL. V was cut by 0 bases and J by 4 bases, with 13 bases left in between.

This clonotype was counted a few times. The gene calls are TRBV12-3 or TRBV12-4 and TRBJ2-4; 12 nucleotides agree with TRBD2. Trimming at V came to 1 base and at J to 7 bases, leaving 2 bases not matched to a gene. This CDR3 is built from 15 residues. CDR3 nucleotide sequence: TGTGCCAGCAGTTTAGGACTAGCGGGAGTGAACATTCAGTACTTC. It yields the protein CASSLGLAGVNIQYF.

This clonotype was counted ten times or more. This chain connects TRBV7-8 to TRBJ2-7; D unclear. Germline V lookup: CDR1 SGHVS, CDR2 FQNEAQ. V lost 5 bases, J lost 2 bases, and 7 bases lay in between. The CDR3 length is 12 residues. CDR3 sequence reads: CASSPHTYEQYF. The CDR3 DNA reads TGTGCCAGCAGCCCACACACCTACGAGCAGTACTTC.

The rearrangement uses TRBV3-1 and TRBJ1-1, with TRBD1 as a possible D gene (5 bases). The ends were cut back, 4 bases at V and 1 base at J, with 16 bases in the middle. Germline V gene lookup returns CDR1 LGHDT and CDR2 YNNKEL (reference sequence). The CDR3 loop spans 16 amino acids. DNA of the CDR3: TGTGCCAGCAGCCCGGGGGGTCAGAGCCCGAACACTGAAGCTTTCTTT. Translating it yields CASSPGGQSPNTEAFF. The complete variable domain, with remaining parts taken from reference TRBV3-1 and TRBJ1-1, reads DTAVSQTPKYLVTQMGNDKSIKCEQNLGHDTMYWYKQDSKKFLKIMFSYNNKELIINETVPNRFSPKSPDKAHLNLHINSLELGDSAVYFCASSPGGQSPNTEAFFGQGTRLTVV.